This T cell receptor beta chain was retrieved from a study of a mutant IDH1 vaccine in newly diagnosed glioma. This clone has only one observation. Its antigen is not known. Time point specified: week 5, during vaccination. Vaccinated patients received 300 ug of mutant IDH1 20-mer peptide per dose, with topical imiquimod. Donors had new WHO grade 3 or 4 IDH1-mutant, ATRX-lost astrocytomas. The table came from immunoSEQ multiplex PCR; TCRdb's copy has only in-frame clones and leaves some out. The table has approximately 76,000 clones, 75% to 95% seen once. This CDR3 region has 17 residues. V was clipped by 5 bases and J by 4 bases; unmatched bases: 9. Germline CDR1 SGHAT, CDR2 FQNNGV.

This chain links TRBV11-2 with TRBJ2-1; 12 positions agree with TRBD2. Sequencing was performed on PBMCs, taken from a glioma patient whose treatment included an IDH1 peptide vaccine. The receptor comes from a woman aged 45 to 65 with glioma. The DNA for the CDR3 is TGTGCCAGCAGCCAGGGGCCGGGACTAGCGGGTTACAATGAGCAGTTCTTC. Its protein product is CASSQGPGLAGYNEQFF.